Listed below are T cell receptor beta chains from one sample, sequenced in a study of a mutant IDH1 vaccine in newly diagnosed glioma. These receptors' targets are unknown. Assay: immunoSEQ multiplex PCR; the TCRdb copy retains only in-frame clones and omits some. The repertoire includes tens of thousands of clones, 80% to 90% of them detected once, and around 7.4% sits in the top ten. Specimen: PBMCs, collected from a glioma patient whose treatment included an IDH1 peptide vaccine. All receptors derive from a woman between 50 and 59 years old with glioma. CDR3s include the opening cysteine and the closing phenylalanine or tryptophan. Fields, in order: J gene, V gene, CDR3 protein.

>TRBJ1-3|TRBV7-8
CASTPELGGGGTGNTIYF
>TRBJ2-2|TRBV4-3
CASSQVGLLAGFPGELFF
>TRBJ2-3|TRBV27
CASTLGVTDTQYF
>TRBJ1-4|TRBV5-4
CASSLERGASNEKLFF
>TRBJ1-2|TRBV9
CASSVPGQGMDGYTF
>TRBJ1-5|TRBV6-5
CASSYRGNQPQHF
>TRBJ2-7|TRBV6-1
CASSEALRGEQYF
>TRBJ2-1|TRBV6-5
CASSYPDSSNEQFF
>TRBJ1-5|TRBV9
CASSVGQGRGQPQHF
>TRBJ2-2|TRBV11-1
CASSPRGRGNTGELFF
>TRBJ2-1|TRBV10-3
CAISVTGGHSSYNEQFF
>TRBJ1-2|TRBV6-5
CASSFNWAYGYTF
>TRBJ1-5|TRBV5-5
CASSLISTGNQPQHF
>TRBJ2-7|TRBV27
CASRPWVGGLACEQYF
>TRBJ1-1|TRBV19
CASSSRVGGTGTEAFF
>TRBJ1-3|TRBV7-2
CASSLWSSGNTIYF
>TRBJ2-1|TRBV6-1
CASRSGTGAYNEQFF
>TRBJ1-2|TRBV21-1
CATLPNDRGYGYTF
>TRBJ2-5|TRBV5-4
CASSLVGGGAVKTQYF
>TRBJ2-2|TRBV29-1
CSATTNTGELFF
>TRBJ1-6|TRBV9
CASSMELNSPLHF
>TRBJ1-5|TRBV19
CASSYSGGNQPQHF
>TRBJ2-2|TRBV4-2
CASSPEGETGELFF
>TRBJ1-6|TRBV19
CASRGRDSASPLHF
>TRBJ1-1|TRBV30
CAWSTGRNTEAFF
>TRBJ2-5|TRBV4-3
CASSQDPGQGETQYF
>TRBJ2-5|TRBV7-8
CASSLADGTQLKETQYF
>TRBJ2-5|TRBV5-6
CASSLRTGAWETQYF
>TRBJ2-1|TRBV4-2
CASSQVKAASGVTFPYNEQFF
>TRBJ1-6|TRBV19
CASSLRNSPLHF
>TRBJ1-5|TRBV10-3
CAISARTGSDQPQHF
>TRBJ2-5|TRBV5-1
CASSPVMGQETQYF
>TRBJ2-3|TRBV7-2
CASSLPSTDTQYF